This T cell receptor beta chain was retrieved from a study of Graves' ophthalmopathy and Graves' hyperthyroidism. J lost 5 bases, V lost 5 bases, and 6 bases had no gene match. The CDR3 is made up of 14 amino acids. In this sample, this clonotype turned up many times. As yet, its antigen is unknown. Findings and caveats of the study: Blood also held most thyroid clonotypes expanded above 0.001 frequency.

For repertoire sequencing, the TCR beta CDR3 regions were amplified from RNA transcripts. The first round was an RT-PCR with HTBI primers, and the second round was a multiplex PCR. TCRdb reprocessed the multiplex PCR reads via MiXCR and lists one record per CDR3 protein. Of 600,000 to 700,000 distinct CDR3 sequences listed, just over 40% are singletons. Disease in donors with ophthalmopathy had moderate-to-severe activity, CAS ≥3, NOSPECS ≥4 and under 3 months' duration. The chain combines TRBV12-3 or TRBV12-4 with TRBJ1-1; TRBD1 agrees at 9 bases. This TCR came from an adult man with Graves' ophthalmopathy. Input material: peripheral blood. Here the CDR3 reads CASSNTGGETEAFF. For the CDR3, the DNA is TGTGCCAGCAGTAATACAGGGGGCGAAACTGAAGCTTTCTTT.